The 3 T cell receptor beta chains below were found in one sample sequenced in a study of blood T cell repertoires in COVID-19. Assay: immunoSEQ multiplex PCR; the TCRdb copy retains only in-frame clones and omits some. The sample records about 28,000 clones, over 70% being singletons. Sequences were obtained from peripheral blood. The receptors here all came from a man between 65 and 85 years old with active COVID-19.

The rearrangement joins TRBV6-2 or TRBV6-3 to TRBJ1-1; tentative D call: TRBD1 (5 bases). This CDR3 is 16 amino acids long. V shed 5 bases and J shed 1 base, with 17 bases lying between them. Germline V CDR1 and CDR2: MNHEY, SVGEGT. The CDR3 here is CASSTRQGRGNTEAFF. The CDR3, as DNA: TGTGCCAGCAGTACCCGACAAGGGAGGGGGAACACTGAAGCTTTCTTT.

This sequence joins TRBV27 and TRBJ1-4, with 8 bases identical to TRBD1. The ends lost 5 bases at V and 8 bases at J; junction bases unmatched: 13. Looked up from germline, CDR1 is MNHEY and CDR2 is SMNVEV (reference sequence). The length of the CDR3 is 16 residues. DNA of the CDR3: TGTGCCAGCAGTGCAACGGGACAGGCCCTCTGGGAAAAACTGTTTTTT. Protein sequence: CASSATGQALWEKLFF.

The genes are TRBV7-2 and TRBJ2-1; perhaps TRBD1 as D (5 bases). CDR1 and CDR2 from the germline V gene are SGHTA and FQGNSA. V dropped 1 base and J dropped 2 bases, with 6 bases sitting between them. This CDR3 region has 14 residues. In nucleotides, the CDR3 is TGTGCCAGCAGCTTAGTGGGGCCCTACAATGAGCAGTTCTTC. Translating it yields CASSLVGPYNEQFF.